This is a list of T cell receptor beta chains from one sample in a study of response to subunit inactivated influenza vaccine. One entry per CDR3 protein results from TCRdb running MiXCR on the RT-PCR reads. The sample yields under 800,000 distinct CDR3 sequences, more than 11% seen once. The sequencing here drew on PBMCs from blood, taken 14 to 15 days before vaccination. The receptor set was obtained from a man aged 50-59 years who received an inactivated influenza vaccine. CDR3s include the opening cysteine and the closing phenylalanine or tryptophan. A D gene is named only where the DNA matches it firmly. Size is stated for part of the rows, as once, few or many counts, or as a class when the clone is expanded.

abundance	v_gene	j_gene	d_gene	CDR3aa	CDR3nt
many	TRBV12-3/TRBV12-4	TRBJ1-5	TRBD1	CASSSTGGNQPQHF	TGTGCCAGCAGTTCGACAGGGGGCAATCAGCCCCAGCATTTT
few	TRBV7-6	TRBJ2-3	-	CASSLVIPPGTDTQYF	TGTGCCAGCAGCTTAGTGATTCCTCCCGGCACAGATACGCAGTATTTT
few	TRBV5-5	TRBJ2-1	TRBD2	CASSLSSGGAGEQFF	TGTGCCAGCAGCTTATCTAGCGGGGGGGCGGGGGAGCAGTTCTTC
few	TRBV7-8	TRBJ1-1	-	CASSLGRAFEAFF	TGTGCCAGCAGCTTAGGTAGGGCCTTTGAAGCTTTCTTT
many	TRBV12-3/TRBV12-4	TRBJ2-1	-	CASSFRQGGNEQFF	TGTGCCAGCAGTTTTCGCCAGGGTGGGAATGAGCAGTTCTTC
-	TRBV20-1	TRBJ1-3	-	CSAIWEMSSGNTIYF	TGCAGTGCCATTTGGGAGATGAGCTCTGGAAACACCATATATTTT
few	TRBV5-5	TRBJ2-3	-	CASSLAQEGTDTQYF	TGTGCCAGCAGCTTGGCACAGGAAGGCACAGATACGCAGTATTTT
-	TRBV4-1	TRBJ1-6	-	CASSPLGPGGGNSPLHF	TGCGCCAGCAGCCCCTTGGGGCCGGGGGGAGGTAATTCACCCCTCCACTTT
few	TRBV11-2	TRBJ2-2	-	CASSLASVTSTGELFF	TGTGCCAGCAGCTTAGCTAGCGTAACTTCTACCGGGGAGCTGTTTTTT
-	TRBV20-1	TRBJ2-7	TRBD1	CSVSGLRDRVIYEQYF	TGCAGTGTTTCCGGACTCCGGGACAGGGTAATATACGAGCAGTACTTC
-	TRBV7-2	TRBJ1-2	-	CASSFSGAMYGYTF	TGTGCCAGCAGCTTTAGTGGGGCTATGTATGGCTACACCTTC
-	TRBV4-1	TRBJ2-1	-	CASSQEWRSDYNEQFF	TGCGCCAGCAGCCAAGAATGGCGGAGTGATTACAATGAGCAGTTCTTC
few	TRBV5-1	TRBJ2-2	TRBD2	CASSLTSGAVLRSGELFF	TGCGCCAGCAGCTTGACTAGCGGGGCAGTCCTACGGTCCGGGGAGCTGTTTTTT
few	TRBV5-1	TRBJ1-4	-	CASSLAPTQGAVKNCFF	-
-	TRBV6-4	TRBJ2-1	TRBD2	CASAVSGLAGVGQFF	TGTGCCAGCGCCGTTTCGGGACTAGCGGGAGTGGGGCAGTTCTTC
-	TRBV6-1	TRBJ2-2	-	CASSDAGRGTLFF	TGTGCCAGCAGTGACGCGGGGCGAGGGACGCTGTTTTTT
few	TRBV28	TRBJ2-2	-	CASSLGRAKGGELFF	TGTGCCAGCAGTTTAGGGCGGGCAAAAGGCGGGGAGCTGTTTTTT
few	TRBV29-1	TRBJ2-2	-	CSASWGMNTGELFF	TGCAGCGCCAGTTGGGGGATGAACACCGGGGAGCTGTTTTTT
many	TRBV5-1	TRBJ2-7	-	CASSPGPGLNPSYEQYF	TGCGCCAGCAGCCCGGGGCCCGGACTTAACCCGTCCTACGAGCAGTACTTC
-	TRBV29-1	TRBJ2-1	TRBD2	CSARLAGGPYEQFF	TGCAGCGCGAGACTAGCGGGAGGGCCTTATGAGCAGTTCTTC
-	TRBV7-9	TRBJ2-7	TRBD1	CASVPGQGLLEQYF	TGTGCCAGCGTCCCGGGACAGGGATTACTCGAGCAGTACTTC
few	TRBV29-1	TRBJ2-6	-	CSVSSFSGANVLTF	TGCAGCGTTTCTAGTTTTTCTGGGGCCAACGTCCTGACTTTC
few	TRBV19	TRBJ2-5	-	CASSRDYQTQYF	TGTGCCAGTAGCCGAGACTATCAGACCCAGTACTTC
-	TRBV15	TRBJ2-7	TRBD1	CATTPDRGYEQYF	TGTGCCACCACCCCGGACAGGGGCTACGAGCAGTACTTC
-	TRBV4-2	TRBJ2-5	-	CASSQDSGRGHTETQYF	TGTGCCAGCAGCCAAGACTCGGGGCGGGGACATACGGAGACCCAGTACTTC
many	TRBV9	TRBJ2-3	-	CASSVAPADTQYF	TGTGCCAGCAGCGTAGCCCCAGCAGATACGCAGTATTTT
few	TRBV6-2/TRBV6-3	TRBJ2-7	-	CASSYFQSYEQYF	TGTGCCAGCAGTTACTTTCAGAGCTACGAGCAGTACTTC
few	TRBV7-3	TRBJ2-3	-	CASSLTITGVDTQYF	TGTGCCAGCAGCTTAACTATCACAGGCGTAGATACGCAGTATTTT
-	TRBV28	TRBJ2-5	TRBD1	CASSFTPGDRGYLDQETQYF	TGTGCCAGCAGTTTTACCCCAGGGGACAGGGGTTATCTCGACCAAGAGACCCAGTACTTC
few	TRBV5-5	TRBJ1-1	-	CASSLHRRGENTEAFF	TGTGCCAGCAGCCTACATCGTCGTGGGGAGAACACTGAAGCTTTCTTT
-	TRBV2	TRBJ2-7	TRBD2	CASSVLAGSPYEQYF	TGTGCCAGCAGTGTCCTAGCGGGGAGCCCCTACGAGCAGTACTTC
many	TRBV10-3	TRBJ2-1	TRBD1	CAISVLSPGQKNNEQFF	TGTGCCATCAGCGTCTTATCTCCGGGACAGAAAAACAATGAGCAGTTCTTC
few	TRBV4-3	TRBJ1-4	TRBD1	CASSQRGQEAEKLFF	TGCGCCAGCAGCCAACGGGGACAGGAGGCTGAAAAACTGTTTTTT
-	TRBV29-1	TRBJ1-2	-	CSVGTPSYGYTF	TGCAGCGTTGGGACTCCTAGCTATGGCTACACCTTC
few	TRBV5-1	TRBJ1-2	-	CASSLESTNYGYTF	TGCGCCAGCAGCTTGGAAAGTACTAACTATGGCTACACCTTC
-	TRBV15	TRBJ2-2	-	CAVRLERAIGELFF	TGTGCCGTGAGACTAGAGCGAGCAATCGGGGAGCTGTTTTTT
few	TRBV7-2	TRBJ2-3	TRBD2	CASRRGGLAGVDTQYF	TGTGCCAGCAGACGAGGCGGGTTAGCGGGAGTAGATACGCAGTATTTT
few	TRBV19	TRBJ2-1	TRBD1	CASNPPGQGLNEQFF	TGTGCCAGTAACCCTCCGGGACAGGGCCTAAATGAGCAGTTCTTC
many	TRBV9	TRBJ1-1	-	CASSSPDRWNTEAFF	TGTGCCAGCAGCTCCCCGGACAGATGGAACACTGAAGCTTTCTTT
-	TRBV19	TRBJ2-1	-	CASSRVEKDNEQFF	TGTGCCAGTAGTAGAGTAGAGAAAGACAATGAGCAGTTCTTC
many	TRBV6-2/TRBV6-3	TRBJ1-5	-	CASAPSGRWGQPQHF	TGTGCCAGCGCCCCCTCGGGGCGCTGGGGTCAGCCCCAGCATTTT
-	TRBV20-1	TRBJ1-5	TRBD1	CSARQGDNQPQHF	TGCAGTGCGAGACAGGGAGACAATCAGCCCCAGCATTTT
-	TRBV11-2	TRBJ2-5	-	CASSPGASSRGETQYF	TGTGCCAGCAGCCCGGGAGCTAGCAGCCGAGGAGAGACCCAGTACTTC
few	TRBV20-1	TRBJ1-6	-	CSAWGGNNSPLHF	TGCAGTGCGTGGGGAGGGAATAATTCACCCCTCCACTTT
-	TRBV11-2	TRBJ2-3	-	CASSPFSGAKIDSSTDTQYF	TGTGCCAGCAGCCCGTTCTCGGGGGCCAAGATTGATTCCAGCACAGATACGCAGTATTTT
many	TRBV7-9	TRBJ2-7	TRBD1	CASSWGQGREQYF	TGTGCCAGCAGCTGGGGACAGGGCAGAGAGCAGTACTTC
-	TRBV12-3/TRBV12-4	TRBJ1-5	-	CASSLDGLYSNQPQHF	TGTGCCAGCAGTTTAGATGGCCTGTATAGCAATCAGCCCCAGCATTTT
many	TRBV20-1	TRBJ2-1	TRBD1	CSAGPGTGVYSHYNEQFF	TGCAGTGCTGGGCCCGGGACAGGGGTATATTCCCACTACAATGAGCAGTTCTTC
-	TRBV24-1	TRBJ2-2	-	CATSDLNRADGELFF	TGTGCCACCAGTGATTTGAACAGGGCGGACGGGGAGCTGTTTTTT
-	TRBV5-6	TRBJ2-2	-	CASSLPGGANTGELFF	TGTGCCAGCAGTCTTCCTGGGGGCGCAAACACCGGGGAGCTGTTTTTT
many	TRBV12-3/TRBV12-4	TRBJ2-7	-	CASSHSGGLPYEQYF	TGTGCCAGCAGCCACTCCGGGGGGCTTCCCTACGAGCAGTACTTC
-	TRBV7-9	TRBJ1-2	TRBD1	CASSSNTGQGHYGYTF	TGTGCCAGCAGCTCGAACACGGGACAGGGGCACTATGGCTACACCTTC
few	TRBV29-1	TRBJ1-4	TRBD1	CSGGQTNKKLFF	TGCAGCGGGGGACAGACGAATAAAAAACTGTTTTTT
once	TRBV20-1	TRBJ2-6	TRBD1	CSATRQGTHSGANVLTF	TGCAGTGCTACTCGACAGGGGACGCACTCTGGGGCCAACGTCCTGACTTTC
few	TRBV19	TRBJ2-2	TRBD1	CASRETGLAGELFF	TGTGCCAGTAGAGAGACAGGGCTCGCCGGGGAGCTGTTTTTT
few	TRBV14	TRBJ2-2	-	CASSPGLFSGELFF	TGTGCCAGCAGCCCAGGGTTATTTTCCGGGGAGCTGTTTTTT
few	TRBV4-1	TRBJ1-2	-	CASSQEVHVYGYTF	TGCGCCAGCAGCCAAGAGGTTCACGTCTATGGCTACACCTTC
once	TRBV5-1	TRBJ2-2	TRBD1	CASSSFGQAGELSF	TGCGCCAGCAGCTCGTTTGGACAGGCCGGGGAGCTGTCTTTT